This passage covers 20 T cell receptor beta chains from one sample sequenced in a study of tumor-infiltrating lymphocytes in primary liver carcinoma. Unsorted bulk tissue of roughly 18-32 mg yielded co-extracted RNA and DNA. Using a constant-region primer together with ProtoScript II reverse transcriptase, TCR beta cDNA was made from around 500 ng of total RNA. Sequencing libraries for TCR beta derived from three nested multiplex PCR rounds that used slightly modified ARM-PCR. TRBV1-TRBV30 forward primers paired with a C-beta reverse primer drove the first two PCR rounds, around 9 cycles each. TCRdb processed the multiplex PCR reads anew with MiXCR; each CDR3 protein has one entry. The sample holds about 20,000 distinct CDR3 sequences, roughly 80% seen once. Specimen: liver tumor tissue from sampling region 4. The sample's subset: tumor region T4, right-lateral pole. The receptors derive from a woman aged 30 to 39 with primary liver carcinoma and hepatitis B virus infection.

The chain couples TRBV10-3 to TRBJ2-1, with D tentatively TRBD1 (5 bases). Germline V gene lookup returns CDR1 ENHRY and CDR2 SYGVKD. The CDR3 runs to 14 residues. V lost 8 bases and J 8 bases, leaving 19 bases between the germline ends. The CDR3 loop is CAIGPRATQDEQFF. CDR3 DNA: TGTGCCATCGGTCCCAGGGCGACCCAGGATGAGCAGTTCTTC.

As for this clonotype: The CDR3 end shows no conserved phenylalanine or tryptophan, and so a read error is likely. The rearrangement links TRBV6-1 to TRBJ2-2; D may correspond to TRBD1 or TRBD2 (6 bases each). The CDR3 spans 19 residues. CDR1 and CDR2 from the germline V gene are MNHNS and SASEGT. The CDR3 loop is CANSETPPGGAANTGELFY. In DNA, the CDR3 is TGTGCCAACAGTGAAACCCCTCCCGGGGGCGCCGCGAACACCGGGGAGCTGTTTTAT.

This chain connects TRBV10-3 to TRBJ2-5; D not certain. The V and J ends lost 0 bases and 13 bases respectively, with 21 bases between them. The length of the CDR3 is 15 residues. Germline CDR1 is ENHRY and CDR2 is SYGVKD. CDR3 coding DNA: TGTGCCATCAGTGAGTCGGCTACCAGACAAGAGACTTGGTACTTC. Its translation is CAISESATRQETWYF.

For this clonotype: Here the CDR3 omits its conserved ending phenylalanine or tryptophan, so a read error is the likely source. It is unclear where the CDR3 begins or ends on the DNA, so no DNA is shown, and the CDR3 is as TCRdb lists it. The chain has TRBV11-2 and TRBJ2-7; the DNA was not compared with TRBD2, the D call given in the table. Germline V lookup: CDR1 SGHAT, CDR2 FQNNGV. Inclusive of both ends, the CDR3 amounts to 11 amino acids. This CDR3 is CASSSASSMES.

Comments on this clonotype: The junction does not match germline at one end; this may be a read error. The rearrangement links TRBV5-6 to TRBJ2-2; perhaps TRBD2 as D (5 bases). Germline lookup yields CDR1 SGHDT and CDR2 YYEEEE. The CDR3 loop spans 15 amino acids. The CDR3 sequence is CASRLVPGVTGELFF. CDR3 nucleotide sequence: TGTGCCAGCAGATTGGTACCCGGAGTCACCGGGGAGCTGTTCTTT.

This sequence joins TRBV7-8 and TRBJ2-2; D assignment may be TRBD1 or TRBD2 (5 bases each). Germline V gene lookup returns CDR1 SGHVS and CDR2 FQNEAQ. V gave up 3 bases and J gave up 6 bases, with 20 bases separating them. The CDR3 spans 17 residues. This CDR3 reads CASSFPKLGENAGELFF. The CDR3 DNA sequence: TGTGCCAGCAGCTTCCCTAAGTTGGGGGAAAACGCCGGGGAGCTGTTTTTT. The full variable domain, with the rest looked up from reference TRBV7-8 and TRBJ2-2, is GAGVSQSPRYKVAKRGQDVALRCDPISGHVSLFWYQQALGQGPEFLTYFQNEAQLDKSGLPSDRFFAERPEGSVSTLKIQRTQQEDSAVYLCASSFPKLGENAGELFFGEGSRLTVL.

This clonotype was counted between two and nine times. This CDR3 is CASSQGVAEYFTYEQYF. CDR3 bases: TGTGCCAGCAGTCAGGGGGTTGCGGAATACTTTACCTACGAGCAGTACTTC. The rearrangement joins TRBV6-5 to TRBJ2-7; 7 nucleotides align to TRBD1. Per germline, CDR1 MNHEY and CDR2 SVGAGI. After removal of 5 bases from V and 2 bases from J, the junction contained 15 bases not matched to a gene. The CDR3 is made up of 17 amino acids.

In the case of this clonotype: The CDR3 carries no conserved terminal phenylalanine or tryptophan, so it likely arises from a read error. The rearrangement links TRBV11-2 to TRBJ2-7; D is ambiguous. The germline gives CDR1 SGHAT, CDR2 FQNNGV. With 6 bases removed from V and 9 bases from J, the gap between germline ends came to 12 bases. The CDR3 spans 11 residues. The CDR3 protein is CASSPASGQYI. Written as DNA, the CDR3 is TGTGCCAGCAGTCCAGCGAGTGGGCAGTACATC.

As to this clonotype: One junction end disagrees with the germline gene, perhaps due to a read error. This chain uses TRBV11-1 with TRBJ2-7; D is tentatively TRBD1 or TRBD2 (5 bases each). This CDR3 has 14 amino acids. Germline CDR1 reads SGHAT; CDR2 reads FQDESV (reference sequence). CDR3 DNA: TGTGCCAGCAGCTTTGTTACTGGGACCTATGAGCAATACTTC. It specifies CASSFVTGTYEQYF.

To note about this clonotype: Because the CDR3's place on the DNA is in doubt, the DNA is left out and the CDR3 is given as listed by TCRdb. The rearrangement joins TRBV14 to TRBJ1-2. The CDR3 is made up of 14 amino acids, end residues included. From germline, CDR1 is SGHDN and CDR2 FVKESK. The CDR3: CASSHGNSFYGCTF.

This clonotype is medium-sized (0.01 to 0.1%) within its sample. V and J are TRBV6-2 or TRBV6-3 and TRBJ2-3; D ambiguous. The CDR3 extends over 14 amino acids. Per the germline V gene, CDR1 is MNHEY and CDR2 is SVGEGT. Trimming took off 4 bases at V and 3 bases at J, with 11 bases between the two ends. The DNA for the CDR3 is TGTGCCAGCAGTTTATCGGAAACTACAGATACGCAGTATTTT. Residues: CASSLSETTDTQYF.

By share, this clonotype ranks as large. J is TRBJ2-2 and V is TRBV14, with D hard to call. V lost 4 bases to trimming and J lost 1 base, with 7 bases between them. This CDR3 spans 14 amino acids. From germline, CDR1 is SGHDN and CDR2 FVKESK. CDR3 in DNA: TGTGCCAGCAGCCCAGGACGGAACACCGGGGAGCTGTTTTTT. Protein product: CASSPGRNTGELFF.

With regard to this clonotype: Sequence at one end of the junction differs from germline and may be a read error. The CDR3 region has the DNA TGTGCCAGCAGCTATAGCTTGAGCTCCTATAATTCGCCCCCCCACTTC. Its protein is CASSYSLSSYNSPPHF. This sequence joins TRBV5-5 and TRBJ1-6; D not certain. Germline loops: CDR1 SGHKS, CDR2 YYEKEE (reference sequence). The CDR3 is made up of 16 amino acids.

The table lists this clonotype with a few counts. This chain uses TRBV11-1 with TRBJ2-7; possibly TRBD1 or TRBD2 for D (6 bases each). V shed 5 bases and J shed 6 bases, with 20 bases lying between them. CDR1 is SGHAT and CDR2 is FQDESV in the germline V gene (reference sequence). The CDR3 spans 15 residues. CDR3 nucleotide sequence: TGTGCCAGCAGCCCTCGGACAGCAGGACTACGCGAGCAGTACTTC. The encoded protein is CASSPRTAGLREQYF.

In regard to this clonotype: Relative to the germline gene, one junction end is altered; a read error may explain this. The CDR3: CASILAPRVTRELFF. The CDR3 region has the DNA TGTGCCAGCATCTTGGCACCCAGAGTCACCCGGGAATTGTTTTTT. This sequence joins TRBV5-6 and TRBJ2-2; D may be TRBD2 (5 bases). The CDR3 consists of 15 residues. From germline, CDR1 is SGHDT and CDR2 YYEEEE.

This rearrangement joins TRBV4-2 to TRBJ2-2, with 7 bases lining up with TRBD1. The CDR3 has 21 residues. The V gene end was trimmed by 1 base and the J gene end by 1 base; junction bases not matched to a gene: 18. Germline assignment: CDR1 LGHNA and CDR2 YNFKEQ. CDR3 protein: CASSQVLFGQELTKNTGELFF. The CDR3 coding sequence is TGTGCCAGCAGCCAAGTATTATTCGGACAGGAGCTGACAAAGAACACCGGGGAGCTGTTTTTT.

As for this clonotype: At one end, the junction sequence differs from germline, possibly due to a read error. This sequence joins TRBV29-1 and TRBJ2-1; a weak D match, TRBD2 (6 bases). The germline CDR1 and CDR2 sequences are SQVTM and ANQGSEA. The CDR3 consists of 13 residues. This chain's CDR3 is CSVETSNHNGQFF. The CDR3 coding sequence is TGTAGCGTTGAAACTAGCAACCACAATGGGCAGTTCTTC.

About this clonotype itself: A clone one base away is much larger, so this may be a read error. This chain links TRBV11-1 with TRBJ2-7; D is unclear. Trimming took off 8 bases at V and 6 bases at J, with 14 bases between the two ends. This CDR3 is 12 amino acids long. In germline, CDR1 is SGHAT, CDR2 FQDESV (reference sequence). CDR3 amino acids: CASLGYLSEQYF. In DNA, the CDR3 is TGTGCCAGCTTAGGATACCTCAGCGAGCAGTACTTC.

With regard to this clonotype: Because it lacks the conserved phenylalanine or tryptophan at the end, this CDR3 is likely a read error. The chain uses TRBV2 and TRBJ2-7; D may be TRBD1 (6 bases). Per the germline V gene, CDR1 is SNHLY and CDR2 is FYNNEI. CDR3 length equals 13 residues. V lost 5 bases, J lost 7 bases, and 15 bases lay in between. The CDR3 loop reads CASSSTQGWEQYL. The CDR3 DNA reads TGTGCCAGCAGTTCAACCCAGGGGTGGGAGCAGTACCTC.

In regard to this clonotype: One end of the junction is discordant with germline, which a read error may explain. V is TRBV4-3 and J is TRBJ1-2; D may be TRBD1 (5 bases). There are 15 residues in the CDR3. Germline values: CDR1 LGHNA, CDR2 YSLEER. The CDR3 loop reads CAISQDWGRLSGYTF. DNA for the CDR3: TGCGCCATCAGCCAAGATTGGGGCAGGTTGAGTGGCTACACCTTC.